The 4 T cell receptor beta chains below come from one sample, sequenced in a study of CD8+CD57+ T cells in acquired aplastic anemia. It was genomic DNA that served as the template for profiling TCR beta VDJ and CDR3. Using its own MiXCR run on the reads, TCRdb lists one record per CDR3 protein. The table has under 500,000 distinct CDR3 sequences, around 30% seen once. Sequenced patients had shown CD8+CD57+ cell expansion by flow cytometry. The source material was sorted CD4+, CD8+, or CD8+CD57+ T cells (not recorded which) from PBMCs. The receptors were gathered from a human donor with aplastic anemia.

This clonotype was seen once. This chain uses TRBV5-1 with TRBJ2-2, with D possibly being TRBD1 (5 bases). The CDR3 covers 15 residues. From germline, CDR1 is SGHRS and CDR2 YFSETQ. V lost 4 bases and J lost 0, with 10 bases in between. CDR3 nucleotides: TGCGCCAGCAGCCCCACAGGCACGAACACCGGGGAGCTGTTTTTT. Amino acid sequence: CASSPTGTNTGELFF.

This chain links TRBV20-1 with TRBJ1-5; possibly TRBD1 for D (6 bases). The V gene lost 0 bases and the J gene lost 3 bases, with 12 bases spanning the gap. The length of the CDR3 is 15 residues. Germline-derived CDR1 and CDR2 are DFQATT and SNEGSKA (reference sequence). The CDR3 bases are TGCAGTGCTAGAGAAGGCAGGGGTTACAATCAGCCCCAGCATTTT. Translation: CSAREGRGYNQPQHF.

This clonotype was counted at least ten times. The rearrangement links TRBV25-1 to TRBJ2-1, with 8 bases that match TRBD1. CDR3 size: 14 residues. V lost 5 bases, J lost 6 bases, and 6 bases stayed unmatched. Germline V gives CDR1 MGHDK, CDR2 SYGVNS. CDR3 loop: CASSTGQGFNEQFF. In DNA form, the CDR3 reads TGTGCCAGCAGTACCGGACAGGGTTTCAATGAGCAGTTCTTC.

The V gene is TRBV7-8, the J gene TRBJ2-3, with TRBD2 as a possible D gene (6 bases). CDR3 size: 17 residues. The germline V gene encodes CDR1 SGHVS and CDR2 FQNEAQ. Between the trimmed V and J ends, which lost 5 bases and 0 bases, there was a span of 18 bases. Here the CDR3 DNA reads TGTGCCAGCAGCCCCCGCACCGGAGGAGGGAGCACAGATACGCAGTATTTT. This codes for CASSPRTGGGSTDTQYF.